The entry below gives a single T cell receptor beta chain sequence along with its context. One end of the junction varies from germline; a read error may be responsible. The PCR template was genomic DNA. A primer set of 30 forward and 13 reverse primers amplified the CDR3. One entry per CDR3 protein results from TCRdb running MiXCR on the multiplex PCR reads. The data show about 290,000 distinct CDR3 sequences, with approximately 50% seen just once and 12% to 15% held by the top ten. The data stem from a study of type 1 and type 2 diabetes patients. The CDR3 has 16 residues. Germline CDR1 is LGHNA and CDR2 is YNFKEQ.

The sequence was collected from a man between 18 and 29 years old with type 2 diabetes. The source material was peripheral blood mononuclear cells (PBMCs). V gene TRBV4-2 combines with J gene TRBJ1-2; no reliable D call. The CDR3 region is CASSVALYGGRHGCTF. Written as DNA, the CDR3 is TGTGCCAGCAGCGTAGCTCTATACGGAGGTCGACATGGCTGCACCTTC.